This T cell receptor beta chain was found in a study of cytomegalovirus exposure and HLA in healthy donors. The PCR was carried out with 60 Vbeta primers and 13 Jbeta primers. Generated by immunoSEQ multiplex PCR, the TCRdb table keeps only in-frame clones and is missing some. This sample has more than 110,000 clones, with over 60% found just once. The source is a male donor in good health and CMV-seropositive. Sequencing was performed on PBMCs.

The DNA for the CDR3 is TGTGCCACTCGGGGATCCAGGACTAATGAAAAACTGTTTTTT. Its protein is CATRGSRTNEKLFF. The chain uses TRBV2 and TRBJ1-4; D gene ambiguous. This CDR3 is 14 amino acids long. Trimming cost V 10 bases and J 2 bases, with 14 bases left between them. Germline loops: CDR1 SNHLY, CDR2 FYNNEI.